This T cell receptor (beta chain) derives from a study of T cell repertoires in aging, cancer and after chemotherapy. Study-level background: Pre- and post-chemotherapy samples were paired from glioblastoma patients treated with temozolomide-based therapy. The whole study produced a dataset of several million TCR reads.

Amplification of TCR beta used genomic DNA extracted from peripheral blood. Study findings and constraints: Untreated cancer patients had significantly lower blood TCR diversity than age-matched healthy donors.

Rearranged V-D-J TRB sequences were amplified with a mixed TRB-A/B primer pool. From the multiplex PCR reads, TCRdb called clonotypes with MiXCR, one entry per CDR3 protein. The sample includes about 4,000 distinct CDR3 sequences, roughly 24% of them seen just once. V lost 5 bases to trimming and J lost 7 bases, with 12 bases between them. The CDR3 spans 13 residues. Germline assignment: CDR1 SGHTA and CDR2 FQGNSA. As to this clonotype: Its antigen is currently unknown. A read error is possible here, since a much larger clone lies one base away.

Sequenced material: blood. The TCR originated in a human donor with a solid tumor. V usage is TRBV7-2 and J usage is TRBJ2-1; D remains unclear. The CDR3 DNA sequence: TGTGCCAGCAGCCCCACCCTAGTTAATGAGCAGTTCTTC. Its protein is CASSPTLVNEQFF.